This T cell receptor beta chain is from a study of blood T cell repertoires in COVID-19. Only in-frame clones appear in the TCRdb table, and some are missing; sequencing was by immunoSEQ multiplex PCR. This table has fewer than 350,000 clones, roughly 86% appearing once. The CDR3 extends over 16 amino acids. The ends lost 4 bases at V and 3 bases at J; junction bases unmatched: 11. Germline V lookup: CDR1 SGDLS, CDR2 YYNGEE. The sequencing input was peripheral blood. This clonotype was obtained from a man aged 18 to 35 with active or convalescent COVID-19. This chain uses TRBV9 with TRBJ2-3; 7 bases are a match to TRBD2. CDR3 nucleotides: TGTGCCAGCAGCTCCCGTACCGGGACTACGACAGATACGCAGTATTTT. Protein sequence: CASSSRTGTTTDTQYF.